A selection of T cell receptor beta chains follows, all from one sample in a study of blood T cells in healthy people across ages. Each CDR3 protein is one row after TCRdb ran MiXCR on the 5' RACE reads. The sample consists of approximately 800,000 distinct CDR3 sequences, 55% to 75% of them appearing once. The sample was blood. All receptors derive from a man aged 25 to 45 in good health. CDR3s leave out the opening cysteine and the closing phenylalanine or tryptophan.

v_call | cdr3_aa
TRBV29-1 | SVFTGTGYT
TRBV6-6 | ASSYGGGGSNQPQH
TRBV20-1 | SGGGDGETQY
TRBV12-3/TRBV12-4 | ASSPPRTGRFYGYT
TRBV5-1 | ASSPDTNTGELF
TRBV6-2/TRBV6-3 | ASSYKARDSYNEQY
TRBV6-6 | ASSYTSGRNQETQY
TRBV5-1 | ASSVSKGPQETQY
TRBV20-1 | SATQGLAGGYEQY
TRBV4-3 | ASSQGTGRGTYEQY
TRBV7-2 | ASSLDRSTWGYT
TRBV20-1 | SASPYLEAGETQY
TRBV7-2 | ASSFVGGRADEQF